This TCR beta chain derives from a study of early T cells in non-severe SARS-CoV-2 infection. In the library, individual cDNA molecules carried attached unique molecular identifiers. TCRdb processed the 5' RACE reads anew with MiXCR; each CDR3 protein has one entry. The sample consists of more than 65,000 distinct CDR3 sequences, about 13% of them appearing once. This clonotype was detected ten times or more. The CDR3 has 14 amino acids. V trimming: 5 bases; J trimming: 6 bases; junction bases outside the gene matches: 6. Germline lookup yields CDR1 SGHAT and CDR2 FQNNGV. This TCR was sampled from an adult who was a healthcare worker with PCR-confirmed SARS-CoV-2 infection or an uninfected control (not recorded which). The chain has TRBV11-2 and TRBJ1-4, with TRBD1 matching over 7 bases. Sequenced input: whole blood. This CDR3 reads CASSPGTADEKLFF. CDR3 bases: TGTGCCAGCAGCCCCGGGACAGCGGATGAAAAACTGTTTTTT.